These T cell receptor beta chains were read from a single sample in a study of memory CD4+ T cells and cytomegalovirus serostatus. Method: immunoSEQ multiplex PCR; TCRdb's copy keeps in-frame clones and lacks some. The sample has some 45,000 clones, approximately 74% seen once; the top ten hold less than 1.5%. What was sequenced was memory CD4+ T cells from blood. These TCRs come from an adult in good health and CMV-seropositive. Both conserved end residues are trimmed from each CDR3.

j_call v_call cdr3_aa
TRBJ1-1 TRBV4-3 ASSQDRLRNTEAF
TRBJ1-6 TRBV5-1 ASSLGTAVNSPLH
TRBJ1-2 TRBV2 ASSPDRANGYT
TRBJ1-5 TRBV15 ATSRDLGNQPQH
TRBJ1-1 TRBV6-5 ASIKTGGTEAF
TRBJ2-5 TRBV7-9 ASSSDRGRPSRY
TRBJ2-2 TRBV5-1 ASSLEGTGELF
TRBJ2-7 TRBV11-2 ASSHTRFGSSRYSYEQY
TRBJ1-2 TRBV5-6 ASSLAFGNRGYT
TRBJ1-1 TRBV11-2 ASSLGLGTENTEAF
NA TRBV4-1 ASTRGPGGGYEQY
TRBJ1-6 TRBV7-2 ASSPRVEGSPLH
TRBJ2-7 TRBV29-1 SVTYSGAKLLYEQY
TRBJ2-7 TRBV11-2 ASSRTGPYEQY
TRBJ2-1 TRBV5-4 ASSSVAGDGEQF
TRBJ1-4 TRBV4-2 ASSQDREGAREKLF
TRBJ2-7 TRBV7-2 ASSLGGRSSYEQY
TRBJ2-1 TRBV18 ASSPSSGGVYNEQF
TRBJ1-5 TRBV7-2 ASSLDRGLQPQH
TRBJ1-2 TRBV28 ASSLSGQESMQYGYT
TRBJ1-1 TRBV5-1 ASSPTRGVDTEAF
TRBJ1-1 TRBV9 ASSSRQGWNTEAF
TRBJ2-3 TRBV7-2 ASSGSGVSTDTQY
TRBJ1-6 TRBV7-9 ASSFRGSYNSPLH
TRBJ2-2 TRBV29-1 SVMTQLTGELF
TRBJ1-4 TRBV4-3 ASSQNRGRDEKLF
TRBJ2-5 TRBV4-2 ASSQEFGRGTQETQY
TRBJ1-1 TRBV27 ASSFSLPGQGYTEAF
TRBJ1-1 TRBV5-8 ASSLAGTGITFTEAF
TRBJ1-2 TRBV13 ASSSGTYGYT
TRBJ2-3 TRBV10-3 AISEDRLDTQY
TRBJ1-2 TRBV5-4 ASSLTGTGLEGGYT
TRBJ2-7 TRBV18 ASSPGTGTSLYEQY
TRBJ2-7 TRBV2 ASSERPISTYEQY
TRBJ1-6 TRBV2 ASSETAGQSNSPLH
TRBJ2-2 TRBV10-3 AISGSGLAVDTGELF
TRBJ2-6 TRBV7-9 ASTLWAAAGANVLT
TRBJ1-1 TRBV20-1 SATGTEEAF
TRBJ1-2 TRBV11-2 ASRAGNNYGYT
TRBJ2-5 TRBV28 ASSPGRLQETQY
TRBJ2-5 TRBV5-1 ASSLGNEGETQY
TRBJ2-5 TRBV10-2 ASRGSGGAGETQY
TRBJ1-2 TRBV4-2 ASSQGRDYGYT
TRBJ2-1 TRBV5-1 ATGDREFEQF
TRBJ2-3 TRBV4-1 ASSGGALDTQY
TRBJ1-6 TRBV4-1 ASSQGTFYNSPLH
TRBJ1-6 TRBV5-8 ASSRTPGNSPLH
TRBJ2-3 TRBV6-1 ASSLTDRADTQY
TRBJ1-2 TRBV2 ASSALFTGGAGYT
TRBJ2-3 TRBV9 ASSARRLAGGPSTDTQY
TRBJ2-1 TRBV5-6 ASSLGVGSSYNEQF
TRBJ1-1 TRBV18 ASSRSGIDTEAF
TRBJ2-7 TRBV5-1 ASSLVRTDYEQY
TRBJ1-6 TRBV5-1 ASSSQGPSSYNSPLH
TRBJ2-2 TRBV7-2 ASSLARDTGELF
TRBJ1-2 TRBV11-2 ASSPGDSRGYYGYT